Each of the 28 T cell receptor beta chains below was sequenced from the same sample in a study of blood T cell repertoires in COVID-19 (dated by TCRdb to 2020 to 2022). To prepare the library, the immunoSEQ multiplex PCR assay was applied. TCRdb took over this immuneACCESS table, retaining in-frame rearrangements with V and J assigned. Such tables are incomplete; in checked studies, under half of the missing clones stem from an unresolved V gene, and the remainder is unexplained. This sample holds about 240,000 clones; about four fifths were observed only once. The ten largest clonotypes hold approximately 2% of the sample. Material for sequencing was peripheral blood. All receptors derive from a man aged 25-45 years who had recovered from COVID-19.

This CDR3 is CASSPGQAYGYTF. The CDR3 DNA reads TGTGCCAGTAGTCCGGGACAGGCCTATGGCTACACCTTC. V gene TRBV19 combines with J gene TRBJ1-2; TRBD1 agrees at 8 bases. Germline V gene data show CDR1 as LNHDA and CDR2 as SQIVND (reference sequence). The CDR3 runs 13 residues. J gave up 4 bases and V 5 bases, and 3 bases lay outside the gene matches.

The chain links TRBV2 to TRBJ1-1, with 9 bases fitting TRBD1. Germline values: CDR1 SNHLY, CDR2 FYNNEI. With V trimmed by 5 bases and J by 5 bases, 6 bases remained unmatched. The CDR3 totals 14 residues. The chain's CDR3 is CASSIQGAYTEAFF. DNA for the CDR3: TGTGCCAGCAGTATACAGGGGGCCTATACTGAAGCTTTCTTT.

J is TRBJ2-5 and V is TRBV18, with a weak D call TRBD2 (6 bases). V dropped 1 base and J dropped 5 bases, with 8 bases sitting between them. Per germline, CDR1 KGHSH and CDR2 LQKENI. This CDR3 is 13 amino acids long. The CDR3: CASSPRLAETQYF. The CDR3 DNA is TGTGCCAGCTCACCACGTCTAGCGGAGACCCAGTACTTC.

This chain joins TRBV3-1 (or the pseudogene TRBV3-2) and TRBJ2-1, with 7 bases fitting TRBD2. The junction had 9 bases not matched to a gene; V was cut back by 3 bases and J by 4 bases. The CDR3 spans 16 residues. Germline CDR1 and CDR2: LGHDT and YNNKEL (reference sequence). The CDR3 bases are TGTGCCAGCAGCCACTTCAACGGCGGGGGATACAATGAGCAGTTCTTC. Its translation is CASSHFNGGGYNEQFF.

V is TRBV18 and J is TRBJ2-3; D is undetermined. V lost 5 bases and J 13 bases, leaving 10 bases between the germline ends. CDR3 length: 10 residues. Germline values: CDR1 KGHSH, CDR2 LQKENI. The CDR3 DNA sequence: TGTGCCAGCTCAGACACTCGGAAGTATTTT. As protein: CASSDTRKYF.

The J gene is TRBJ1-5, the V gene TRBV12-3 or TRBV12-4; D might be TRBD1 (5 bases). The CDR3 runs 13 residues. V was clipped by 3 bases and J by 4 bases, with 7 bases between them. This CDR3 is CASSFAGNQPQHF. CDR3 DNA: TGTGCCAGCAGTTTCGCAGGGAATCAGCCCCAGCATTTT.

This clone has a handful of counts. The V gene is TRBV7-9, the J gene TRBJ1-2; no definite D call. The CDR3 consists of 13 residues. Per germline, CDR1 SEHNR and CDR2 FQNEAQ (reference sequence). Trimming stripped 5 bases from V and 6 bases from J, with 13 bases between. The CDR3 protein is CASSVLLFHGYTF. The CDR3 nucleotides are TGTGCCAGCAGCGTTCTATTGTTCCATGGCTACACCTTC.

The CDR3 reads CASSVAGDRGQETQYF. In DNA form, the CDR3 reads TGTGCCAGCAGCGTAGCGGGGGACAGGGGGCAGGAGACCCAGTACTTC. The chain joins TRBV9 to TRBJ2-5, with TRBD1 matching over 12 bases. V was clipped by 0 bases and J by 5 bases; unmatched bases: 5. Germline V gives CDR1 SGDLS, CDR2 YYNGEE. The CDR3 contains 16 residues. Supplemented by reference TRBV9 and TRBJ2-5, the full variable domain reads DSGVTQTPKHLITATGQRVTLRCSPRSGDLSVYWYQQSLDQGLQFLIQYYNGEERAKGNILERFSAQQFPDLHSELNLSSLELGDSALYFCASSVAGDRGQETQYFGPGTRLLVL.

This chain uses TRBV11-2 with TRBJ2-3; D unclear. V was pared by 2 bases and J by 2 bases, with 8 bases between. In germline, CDR1 is SGHAT, CDR2 FQNNGV. The CDR3 spans 14 residues. CDR3 bases: TGTGCCAGCAGCTTATTGGGCCTCACAGATACGCAGTATTTT. Translating gives CASSLLGLTDTQYF.

J is TRBJ2-3 and V is TRBV6-5; 8 bases are shared with TRBD1. The trim removed 2 bases at V and 5 bases at J, leaving 6 bases unmatched. CDR1 and CDR2 (germline): MNHEY, SVGAGI. The CDR3 is 15 residues long. The CDR3 loop is CASSYRPQGEDTQYF. CDR3 nucleotide sequence: TGTGCCAGCAGTTACAGGCCACAGGGGGAAGATACGCAGTATTTT.

This clone turned up a few times. The rearrangement uses TRBV6-5 and TRBJ2-7; D possibly corresponds to TRBD2 (5 bases). Germline lookup yields CDR1 MNHEY and CDR2 SVGAGI. V shed 6 bases and J shed 2 bases, with 11 bases lying between them. The CDR3 loop spans 13 amino acids. The DNA for the CDR3 is TGTGCCAGCAGGGAGGCGGGCACCTACGAGCAGTACTTC. Translating it yields CASREAGTYEQYF.

The genes are TRBV20-1 and TRBJ1-2; no clear D gene. The CDR3 is 11 residues long. The V end lost 3 bases, the J end lost 2 bases, and 4 bases lay between the germline ends. Germline CDR1 DFQATT, CDR2 SNEGSKA (reference sequence). The CDR3 coding sequence is TGCAGTGCTAGCCAAAACTATGGCTACACCTTC. Its translation: CSASQNYGYTF.

The V call is TRBV18, the J call TRBJ1-2; TRBD1 matches 7 bases. The CDR3 consists of 17 residues. CDR1 KGHSH and CDR2 LQKENI come from the germline V gene. With V trimmed by 2 bases and J by 3 bases, 12 bases remained unmatched. Written as DNA, the CDR3 is TGTGCCAGCTCACCAGTCAGCGGACAGGCGGGTCACTATGGCTACACCTTC. Translation: CASSPVSGQAGHYGYTF.

The chain's CDR3 is CASSQKGALYNEQFF. In DNA, the CDR3 is TGCGCCAGCAGCCAAAAGGGGGCTTTATACAATGAGCAGTTCTTC. The chain uses TRBV4-1 and TRBJ2-1; the match to TRBD1 covers 7 bases. The CDR3 is 15 amino acids. J lost 4 bases, V lost 2 bases, and 5 bases had no gene match. Germline V gene lookup returns CDR1 MGHRA and CDR2 YSYEKL.

The V and J genes are TRBV15 and TRBJ2-3, with TRBD1 as a possible D gene (5 bases). Trimming took off 0 bases at V and 8 bases at J, with 12 bases between the two ends. The CDR3 is 14 amino acids. Germline V gene lookup returns CDR1 LNHNV and CDR2 YYDKDF (reference sequence). The CDR3 here is CATSRDPTDTTQYF. The CDR3 nucleotides are TGTGCCACCAGCAGAGACCCGACAGATACTACGCAGTATTTT.

V and J are TRBV5-4 and TRBJ2-5, with D perhaps matching TRBD2 (7 bases). The CDR3 is 15 residues long. Germline loops: CDR1 SGHNT, CDR2 YYREEE (reference sequence). The V end lost 1 base, the J end lost 3 bases, and 13 bases lay between the germline ends. DNA for the CDR3: TGTGCCAGCAGCTTGCCGGGGGGCGGGGAAGAGACCCAGTACTTC. Translating it yields CASSLPGGGEETQYF.

The table lists this clone with a few counts. The chain has TRBV5-1 and TRBJ1-1, with D uncertain. This CDR3 contains 13 residues. Deletions cut 1 base from V and 2 bases from J, with 6 bases between. CDR1 SGHRS and CDR2 YFSETQ come from the germline V gene. The CDR3 protein is CASSLTENTEAFF. The CDR3 coding sequence is TGCGCCAGCAGCTTGACAGAAAACACTGAAGCTTTCTTT.

The chain carries TRBV10-3 and TRBJ2-3, with 8 positions matching TRBD2. CDR3 length: 15 amino acids. In germline, CDR1 is ENHRY, CDR2 SYGVKD. The junction had 9 bases not matched to a gene; V was cut back by 10 bases and J by 0 bases. For the CDR3, the DNA is TGTGCCACCCGGGGGGGAGGTATGAGCACAGATACGCAGTATTTT. It translates to CATRGGGMSTDTQYF.

This clone was seen a few times. The gene calls are TRBV6-5 and TRBJ2-7, with D possibly being TRBD1 (6 bases). V was pared by 0 bases and J by 5 bases, with 14 bases between. Germline V CDR1 and CDR2: MNHEY, SVGAGI. The CDR3 consists of 15 residues. The CDR3, as DNA: TGTGCCAGCAGTTACTCTGGCAGGGGCGGCGACGAGCAGTACTTC. It encodes CASSYSGRGGDEQYF.

This rearrangement joins TRBV13 to TRBJ2-3; 9 nucleotides match TRBD2. The CDR3 has 19 amino acids. The V segment lost 3 bases and the J segment 2 bases; nucleotides outside the gene matches: 15. Per the germline V gene, CDR1 is PRHDT and CDR2 is FYEKMQ (reference sequence). The CDR3 nucleotides read TGTGCCAGCAGCTTCGGGACTAGCCCACACCCGGTTATCACAGATACGCAGTATTTT. This sequence encodes CASSFGTSPHPVITDTQYF.

This chain joins TRBV13 and TRBJ1-1, with 7 bases identical to TRBD1. Losses at the gene ends were 5 bases for V and 5 bases for J; bases not matched to a gene: 2. The CDR3 runs 12 residues. CDR1 and CDR2 (germline): PRHDT, FYEKMQ (reference sequence). In nucleotides, the CDR3 is TGTGCCAGCAGCACAGGGGTGACTGAAGCTTTCTTT. This translates into CASSTGVTEAFF. Looking up the rest from reference TRBV13 and TRBJ1-1 gives the full variable domain: AAGVIQSPRHLIKEKRETATLKCYPIPRHDTVYWYQQGPGQDPQFLISFYEKMQSDKGSIPDRFSAQQFSDYHSELNMSSLELGDSALYFCASSTGVTEAFFGQGTRLTVV.

The rearrangement uses TRBV18 and TRBJ1-3; TRBD1 is a possible D gene (6 bases). Germline lookup yields CDR1 KGHSH and CDR2 LQKENI. The CDR3 has 13 amino acids. The germline V and J ends were trimmed by 3 bases and 5 bases, with 8 bases remaining between them. CDR3: CASSPQGRNTIYF. The CDR3 nucleotides read TGTGCCAGCTCACCTCAGGGGAGAAACACCATATATTTT. Full variable domain (remainder filled in from reference TRBV18 and TRBJ1-3): NAGVMQNPRHLVRRRGQEARLRCSPMKGHSHVYWYRQLPEEGLKFMVYLQKENIIDESGMPKERFSAEFPKEGPSILRIQQVVRGDSAAYFCASSPQGRNTIYFGEGSWLTVV.

The chain recombines TRBV28 with TRBJ1-1, with D perhaps TRBD1 (5 bases). V lost 3 bases and J 6 bases, leaving 17 bases between the germline ends. Per the germline V gene, CDR1 is MDHEN and CDR2 is SYDVKM. The CDR3 contains 15 residues. This CDR3 is CASSFPGRVIPEAFF. The CDR3 DNA reads TGTGCCAGCAGTTTTCCCGGCAGGGTAATCCCTGAAGCTTTCTTT.

The chain carries TRBV5-1 and TRBJ2-3, with 10 bases fitting TRBD1. CDR3 length equals 14 residues. The germline V gene has CDR1 SGHRS and CDR2 YFSETQ. The V segment lost 4 bases and the J segment 3 bases; nucleotides outside the gene matches: 2. CDR3 in amino acids: CASSPDRGTDTQYF. In DNA form, the CDR3 reads TGCGCCAGCAGCCCGGACAGGGGGACAGATACGCAGTATTTT.

The J gene is TRBJ2-3, the V gene TRBV5-6; the D is unclear. V dropped 3 bases and J dropped 2 bases, with 10 bases sitting between them. This CDR3 has 14 amino acids. Germline lookup yields CDR1 SGHDT and CDR2 YYEEEE. The CDR3 loop is CASSSGPLTDTQYF. CDR3 in DNA: TGTGCCAGCAGCTCCGGTCCCCTCACAGATACGCAGTATTTT. Variable domain in full (rest from reference TRBV5-6 and TRBJ2-3): DAGVTQSPTHLIKTRGQQVTLRCSPKSGHDTVSWYQQALGQGPQFIFQYYEEEERQRGNFPDRFSGHQFPNYSSELNVNALLLGDSALYLCASSSGPLTDTQYFGPGTRLTVL.

CDR3 sequence reads: CASSELGQGATPLHF. As DNA, the CDR3 is TGTGCCAGCAGTGAACTAGGACAGGGGGCAACACCCCTCCACTTT. The chain has TRBV2 and TRBJ1-6, with TRBD1 matching over 11 bases. Germline V CDR1 and CDR2: SNHLY, FYNNEI. This CDR3 has 15 amino acids. The trim removed 2 bases at V and 11 bases at J, leaving 5 bases unmatched.

This chain links TRBV29-1 with TRBJ1-1; D unresolved. The CDR3 is made up of 13 amino acids. Germline CDR1 and CDR2: SQVTM and ANQGSEA. The V end was cut by 3 bases, the J end by 6 bases, with 14 bases between. The CDR3 coding sequence is TGCAGCGTTGAGGCGGGGAACTCGGCTGAAGCTTTCTTT. Translation gives CSVEAGNSAEAFF.

The chain combines TRBV25-1 with TRBJ2-7, with a tentative D call TRBD2 (5 bases). Per germline, CDR1 MGHDK and CDR2 SYGVNS. The CDR3 runs to 16 residues. V lost 3 bases and J 5 bases, leaving 20 bases between the germline ends. CDR3 in amino acids: CASSDPRARAQDEQYF. CDR3 sequence (DNA): TGTGCCAGCAGTGATCCCCGGGCGCGGGCCCAGGACGAGCAGTACTTC.